The clone carrying this T cell receptor beta chain turned up a few times. TCRdb independently ran MiXCR on the RT-PCR reads; one entry per CDR3 protein. This sample yields about 790 distinct CDR3 sequences, of which approximately 81% are seen a single time; approximately 16% belongs to the top ten. This record comes from a study of yellow fever vaccine responses in identical twins. V was clipped by 0 bases and J by 0 bases, with 5 bases between them. CDR3 length equals 14 residues. Per the germline V gene, CDR1 is LGHNA and CDR2 is YSLEER. This material consisted of T cells from blood (PBMCs), unsorted or a sorted subset (not recorded which), taken before or after yellow fever vaccination (not recorded which). This clonotype originated in a female donor who received the yellow fever vaccine. The rearrangement links TRBV4-3 to TRBJ1-1, with D unclear. CDR3 bases: TGCGCCAGCAGCCAAGACGGTCTGAACACTGAAGCTTTCTTT. The encoded protein is CASSQDGLNTEAFF.